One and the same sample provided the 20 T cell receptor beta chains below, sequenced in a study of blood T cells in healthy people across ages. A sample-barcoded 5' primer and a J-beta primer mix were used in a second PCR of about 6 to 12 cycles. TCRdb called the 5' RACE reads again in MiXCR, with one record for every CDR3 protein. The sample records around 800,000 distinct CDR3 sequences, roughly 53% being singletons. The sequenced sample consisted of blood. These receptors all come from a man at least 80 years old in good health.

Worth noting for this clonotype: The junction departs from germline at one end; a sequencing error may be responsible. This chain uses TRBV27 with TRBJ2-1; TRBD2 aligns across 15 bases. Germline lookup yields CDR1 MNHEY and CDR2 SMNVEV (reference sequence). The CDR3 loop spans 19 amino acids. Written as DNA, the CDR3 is TGTGCCGGCAGTCCGAATACCGGGACTAGCGGGAGGAAATACAATGAGCAGTTCTTC. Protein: CAGSPNTGTSGRKYNEQFF.

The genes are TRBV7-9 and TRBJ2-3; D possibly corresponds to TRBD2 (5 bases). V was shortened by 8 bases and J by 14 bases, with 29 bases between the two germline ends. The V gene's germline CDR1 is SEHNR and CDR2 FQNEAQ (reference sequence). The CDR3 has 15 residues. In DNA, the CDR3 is TGTGCCAGCGGGTCTACTAGGACCGAGCACAGATACGCGTATTTT. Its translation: CASGSTRTEHRYAYF.

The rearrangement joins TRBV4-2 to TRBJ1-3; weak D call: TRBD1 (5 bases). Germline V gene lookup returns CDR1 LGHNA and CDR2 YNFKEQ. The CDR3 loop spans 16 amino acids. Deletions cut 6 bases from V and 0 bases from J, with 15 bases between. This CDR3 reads CASSYRQRSSGNTIYF. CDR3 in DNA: TGTGCCAGCAGTTACAGACAGCGATCCTCTGGAAACACCATATATTTT.

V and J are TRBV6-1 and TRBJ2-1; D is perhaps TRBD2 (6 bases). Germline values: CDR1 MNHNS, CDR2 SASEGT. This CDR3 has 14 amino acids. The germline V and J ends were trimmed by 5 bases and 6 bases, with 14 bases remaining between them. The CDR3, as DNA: TGTGCCAGCAGTAGGGACTCGGGTACCAATGAGCAGTTCTTC. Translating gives CASSRDSGTNEQFF.

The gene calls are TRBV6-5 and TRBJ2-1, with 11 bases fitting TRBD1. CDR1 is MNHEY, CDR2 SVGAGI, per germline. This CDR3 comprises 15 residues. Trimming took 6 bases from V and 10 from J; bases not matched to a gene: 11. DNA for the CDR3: TGTGCCAGCAGCCGAAAGGACAGGGGGCTCTACGAGCAGTTCTTC. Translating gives CASSRKDRGLYEQFF.

CDR3 sequence reads: CASSTRQGKIDEQYF. The CDR3 nucleotides read TGTGCCAGCAGCACCAGACAGGGGAAGATAGACGAGCAGTACTTC. The genes are TRBV11-3 and TRBJ2-7, with 8 bases identical to TRBD1. CDR1 is SGHNT and CDR2 is YENEEA in the germline V gene. The CDR3 is made up of 15 amino acids. V trimming: 5 bases; J trimming: 5 bases; junction bases outside the gene matches: 11.

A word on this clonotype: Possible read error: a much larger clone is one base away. Written as DNA, the CDR3 is TGCAGCGCTGAGAGTGGGCATGGTATGGTGGATGAGCAGTTCTTC. Translation gives CSAESGHGMVDEQFF. This chain links TRBV29-1 with TRBJ2-1; D unclear. Trimming pared 7 bases from V and 8 bases from J, leaving 24 bases between. The CDR3 has 15 amino acids. Germline V CDR1 and CDR2: SQVTM, ANQGSEA.

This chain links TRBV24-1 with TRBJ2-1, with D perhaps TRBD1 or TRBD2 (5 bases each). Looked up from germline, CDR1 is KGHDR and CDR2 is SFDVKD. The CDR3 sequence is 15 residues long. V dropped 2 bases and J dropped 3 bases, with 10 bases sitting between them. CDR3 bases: TGTGCCACCAGTGATTCCGGGACGGGCTACAATGAGCAGTTCTTC. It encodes CATSDSGTGYNEQFF.

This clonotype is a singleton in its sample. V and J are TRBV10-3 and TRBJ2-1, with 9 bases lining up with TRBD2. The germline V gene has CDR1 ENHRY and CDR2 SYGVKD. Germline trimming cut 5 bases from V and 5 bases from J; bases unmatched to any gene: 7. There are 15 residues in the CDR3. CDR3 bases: TGTGCCATCAGTCTGCTAGCGGGAAGCGACAATGAGCAGTTCTTC. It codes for CAISLLAGSDNEQFF.

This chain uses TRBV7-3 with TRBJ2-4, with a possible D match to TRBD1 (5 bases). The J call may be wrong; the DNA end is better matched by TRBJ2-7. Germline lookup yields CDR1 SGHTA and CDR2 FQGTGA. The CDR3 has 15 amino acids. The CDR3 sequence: CASSSYGAITYEQYF. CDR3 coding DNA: TGTGCCAGCAGCTCTTATGGGGCTATAACCTACGAGCAGTACTTC.

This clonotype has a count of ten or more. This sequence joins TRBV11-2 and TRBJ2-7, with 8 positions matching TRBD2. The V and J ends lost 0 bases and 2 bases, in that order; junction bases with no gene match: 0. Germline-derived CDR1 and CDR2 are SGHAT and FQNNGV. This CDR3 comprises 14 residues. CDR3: CASSLELAAYEQYF. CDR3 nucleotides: TGTGCCAGCAGCTTAGAACTAGCGGCCTACGAGCAGTACTTC.

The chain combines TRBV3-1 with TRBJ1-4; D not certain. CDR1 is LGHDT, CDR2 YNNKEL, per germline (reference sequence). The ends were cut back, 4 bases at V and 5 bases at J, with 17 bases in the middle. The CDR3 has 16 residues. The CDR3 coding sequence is TGTGCCAGCAGCCTTGGACTAGCGGGAGACAATGAAAAACTGTTTTTT. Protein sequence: CASSLGLAGDNEKLFF.

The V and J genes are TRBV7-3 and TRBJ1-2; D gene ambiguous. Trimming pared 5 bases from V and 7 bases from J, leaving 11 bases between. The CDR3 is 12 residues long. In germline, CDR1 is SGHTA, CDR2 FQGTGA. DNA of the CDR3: TGTGCCAGCAGCGCCGCCGGGGTTGGCTACACCTTC. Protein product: CASSAAGVGYTF.

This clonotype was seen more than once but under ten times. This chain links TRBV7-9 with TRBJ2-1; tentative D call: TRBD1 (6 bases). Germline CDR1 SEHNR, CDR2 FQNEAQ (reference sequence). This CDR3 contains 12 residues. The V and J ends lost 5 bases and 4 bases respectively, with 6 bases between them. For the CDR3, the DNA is TGTGCCAGCAGCGACAGGTACAATGAGCAGTTCTTC. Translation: CASSDRYNEQFF.

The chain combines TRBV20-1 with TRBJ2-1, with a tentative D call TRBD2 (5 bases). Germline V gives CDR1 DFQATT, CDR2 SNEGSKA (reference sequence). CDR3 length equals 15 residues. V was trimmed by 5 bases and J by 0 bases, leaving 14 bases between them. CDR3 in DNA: TGCAGTGCTCCGCAAACTAGGAGCTCCTACAATGAGCAGTTCTTC. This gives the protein CSAPQTRSSYNEQFF.

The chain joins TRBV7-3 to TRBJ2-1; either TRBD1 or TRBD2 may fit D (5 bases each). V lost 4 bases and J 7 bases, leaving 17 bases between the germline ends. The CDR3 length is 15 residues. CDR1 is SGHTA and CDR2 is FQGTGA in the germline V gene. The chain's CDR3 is CASSSPGTRRNEQFF. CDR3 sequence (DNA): TGTGCCAGCAGCTCCCCCGGGACCCGGAGGAATGAGCAGTTCTTC.

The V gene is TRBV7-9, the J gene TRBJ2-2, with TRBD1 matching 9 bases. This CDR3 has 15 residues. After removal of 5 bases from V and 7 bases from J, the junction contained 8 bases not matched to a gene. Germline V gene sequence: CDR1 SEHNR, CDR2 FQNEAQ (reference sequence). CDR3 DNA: TGTGCCAGCAGCGCGATGGGACAGGGCATCGGGGAGCTGTTTTTT. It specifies CASSAMGQGIGELFF.

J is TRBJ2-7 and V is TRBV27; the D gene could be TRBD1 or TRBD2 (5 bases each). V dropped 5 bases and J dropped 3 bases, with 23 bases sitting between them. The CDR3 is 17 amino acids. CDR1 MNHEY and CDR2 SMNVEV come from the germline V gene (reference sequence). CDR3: CASSPAQRGLADYEQYF. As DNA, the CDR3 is TGTGCCAGCAGTCCCGCTCAAAGGGGTCTAGCAGACTACGAGCAGTACTTC.

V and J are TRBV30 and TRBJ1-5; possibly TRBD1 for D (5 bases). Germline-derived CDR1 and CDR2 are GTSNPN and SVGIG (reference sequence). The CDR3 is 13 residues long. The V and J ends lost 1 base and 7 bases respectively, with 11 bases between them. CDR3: CAWSGGRDQPQHF. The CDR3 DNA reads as TGTGCCTGGAGTGGTGGTAGGGACCAGCCCCAGCATTTT.

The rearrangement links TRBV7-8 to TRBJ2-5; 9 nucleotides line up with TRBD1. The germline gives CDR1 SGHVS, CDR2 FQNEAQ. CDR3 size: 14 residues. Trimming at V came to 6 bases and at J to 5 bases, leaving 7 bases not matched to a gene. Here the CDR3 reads CASRRRTGVETQYF. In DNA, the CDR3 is TGTGCCAGCAGGCGCCGGACAGGGGTTGAGACCCAGTACTTC.